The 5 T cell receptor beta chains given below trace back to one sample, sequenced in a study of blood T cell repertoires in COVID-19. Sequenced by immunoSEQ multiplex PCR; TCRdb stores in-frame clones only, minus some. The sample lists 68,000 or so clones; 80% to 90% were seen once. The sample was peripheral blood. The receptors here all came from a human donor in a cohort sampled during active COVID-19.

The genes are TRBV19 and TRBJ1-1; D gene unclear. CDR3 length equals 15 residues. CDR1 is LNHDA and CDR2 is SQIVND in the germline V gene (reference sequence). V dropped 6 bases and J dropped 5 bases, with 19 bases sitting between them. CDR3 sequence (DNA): TGTGCCAGTAGAACCCGAGGAGAAGTGAGGACTGAAGCTTTCTTT. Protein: CASRTRGEVRTEAFF.

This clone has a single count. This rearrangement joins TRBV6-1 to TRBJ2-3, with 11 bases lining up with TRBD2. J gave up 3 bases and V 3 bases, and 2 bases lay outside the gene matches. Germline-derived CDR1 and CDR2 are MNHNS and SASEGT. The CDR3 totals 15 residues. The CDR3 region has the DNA TGTGCCAGCAGTGAGACTAGCGGGGCTACAGATACGCAGTATTTT. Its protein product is CASSETSGATDTQYF.

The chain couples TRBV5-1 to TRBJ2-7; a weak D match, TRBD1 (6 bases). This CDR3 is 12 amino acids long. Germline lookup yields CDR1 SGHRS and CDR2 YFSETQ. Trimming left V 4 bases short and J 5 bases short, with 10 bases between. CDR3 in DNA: TGCGCCAGCAGCGTACAGGGCAACGAGCAGTACTTC. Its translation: CASSVQGNEQYF.

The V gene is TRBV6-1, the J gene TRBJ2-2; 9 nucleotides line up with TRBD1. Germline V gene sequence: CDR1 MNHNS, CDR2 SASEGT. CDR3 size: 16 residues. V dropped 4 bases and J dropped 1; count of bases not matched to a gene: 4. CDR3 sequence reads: CASSARDRVNTGELFF. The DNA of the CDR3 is TGTGCCAGCAGTGCCCGGGACAGGGTGAACACCGGGGAGCTGTTTTTT.

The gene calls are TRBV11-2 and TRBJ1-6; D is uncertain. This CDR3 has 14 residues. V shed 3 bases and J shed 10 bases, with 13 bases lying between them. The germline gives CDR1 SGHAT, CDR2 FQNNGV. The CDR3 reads CASSLDLSGSPLHF. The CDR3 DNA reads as TGTGCCAGCAGCTTGGATCTTAGCGGCTCACCCCTCCACTTT. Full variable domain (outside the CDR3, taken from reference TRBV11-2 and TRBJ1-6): EAGVAQSPRYKIIEKRQSVAFWCNPISGHATLYWYQQILGQGPKLLIQFQNNGVVDDSQLPKDRFSAERLKGVDSTLKIQPAKLEDSAVYLCASSLDLSGSPLHFGNGTRLTVT.